Listed below are T cell receptor beta chains from one sample, sequenced in a study of metastatic and nonmetastatic thyroid tumors. TCRdb reprocessed the PCR reads using MiXCR. The sample has about 43,000 clones; less than 25% are singletons. Sequenced sample: tumor tissue. The receptors stem from a female donor with papillary thyroid cancer or a benign thyroid nodule (not recorded which). Some clones in this sample may be carry-over from other donors' samples. The CDR3 runs from the conserved cysteine through the conserved F or W. A D gene is named only where the DNA matches it firmly. Size is stated for part of the rows, as once, few or many counts, or as a class when the clone is expanded.

V gene	D gene	clone size	J gene	CDR3 protein	CDR3 DNA
TRBV27	NA	NA	TRBJ1-1	CASSFRVGTEAFF	TGTGCCAGCAGTTTCAGGGTAGGGACTGAAGCTTTCTTT
TRBV9	TRBD1	NA	TRBJ1-1	CASSVGTVMNTEAFF	TGTGCCAGCAGCGTGGGGACAGTCATGAACACTGAAGCTTTCTTT
TRBV6-2/TRBV6-3	TRBD2	many	TRBJ2-1	CASSYLAGSYNEQFF	TGTGCCAGCAGTTACCTAGCGGGCTCCTACAATGAGCAGTTCTTC
TRBV15	NA	few	TRBJ1-2	CATSRLQLLFPLHGYTF	TGTGCCACCAGCAGATTACAGCTCTTATTCCCTCTACATGGCTACACCTTC
TRBV18	NA	NA	TRBJ2-3	CASSPGGTDTQYF	TGTGCCAGCTCCCCCGGGGGCACAGATACGCAGTATTTT
TRBV6-1	NA	many	TRBJ2-6	CASSEARGSGANVLTF	TGTGCCAGCAGTGAAGCGCGCGGGTCTGGGGCCAACGTCCTGACTTTC
TRBV3-1	NA	few	TRBJ2-1	CASSQGRANEQFF	TGTGCCAGCAGCCAAGGCAGGGCCAATGAGCAGTTCTTC
TRBV6-4	NA	NA	TRBJ1-3	CASSEWGTGNTIYF	TGTGCCAGCAGTGAGTGGGGCACTGGAAACACCATATATTTT
TRBV28	NA	few	TRBJ1-1	CASSPLGAEAFF	TGTGCCAGCAGTCCCCTCGGGGCTGAGGCTTTCTTT
TRBV5-1	TRBD2	once	TRBJ2-7	CASSISGTSGHYSYEQYF	TGCGCCAGCAGCATATCCGGGACTAGCGGGCACTACTCCTACGAGCAGTACTTC
TRBV5-1	NA	many	TRBJ2-7	CASSLFPDPTYEQYF	TGCGCCAGCAGCTTATTCCCGGACCCAACCTACGAGCAGTACTTC
TRBV24-1	NA	few	TRBJ2-3	CATSLASTDTQYF	TGTGCCACCTCTCTAGCGAGCACAGATACGCAGTATTTT
TRBV6-5	NA	NA	TRBJ2-7	CASSYTSTIYEQYF	TGTGCCAGCAGTTACACCTCCACGATCTACGAGCAGTACTTC
TRBV6-1	NA	medium-sized	TRBJ2-7	CASRRGPYEQYF	TGTGCCAGCAGGAGGGGCCCCTACGAGCAGTACTTC
TRBV28	NA	many	TRBJ2-7	CASRETGTNSYEQYF	TGTGCCAGCAGAGAGACCGGGACAAACTCCTACGAGCAGTACTTC
TRBV5-5	TRBD2	NA	TRBJ2-7	CASIIGLGWHEQYF	TGTGCCAGCATCATCGGACTAGGTTGGCACGAGCAGTACTTC
TRBV7-3	NA	NA	TRBJ1-1	CASSGRGSTEAFF	TGTGCCAGCAGCGGACGGGGCAGCACTGAAGCTTTCTTT
TRBV3-1	TRBD2	many	TRBJ2-5	CASSPRLAGGTKTQYF	TGTGCCAGCAGCCCCCGTTTGGCGGGGGGGACCAAGACCCAGTACTTC
TRBV6-1	NA	NA	TRBJ2-7	CASSPQYLRLQDTQYF	TGTGCCAGCAGTCCCCAGTATTTGCGGCTACAAGATACCCAGTACTTC
TRBV30	NA	NA	TRBJ1-6	CAWSRGVSSYNSPLHF	TGTGCCTGGAGTCGGGGCGTAAGCTCCTATAATTCACCCCTCCACTTT
TRBV2	TRBD2	many	TRBJ2-1	CASSEGSLLAGDGSYNEQFF	TGTGCCAGCAGTGAAGGGTCTCTACTAGCGGGAGATGGCTCCTACAATGAGCAGTTCTTC
TRBV3-1	NA	NA	TRBJ1-2	CASSLHGNPGGYTF	TGTGCCAGCAGCCTCCACGGGAACCCTGGCGGCTACACCTTC
TRBV20-1	TRBD2	many	TRBJ2-7	CSAPPGLAGHKRYEQYF	TGCAGTGCCCCCCCCGGACTAGCGGGGCATAAGAGGTACGAGCAGTACTTC
TRBV28	TRBD1	few	TRBJ1-5	CASRLVSGTGNQPQHF	TGTGCCAGCAGACTCGTTTCCGGGACAGGGAATCAGCCCCAGCATTTT
TRBV27	TRBD2	NA	TRBJ2-7	CASMPQNPGLGYEQYF	TGTGCCAGCATGCCGCAAAACCCGGGACTAGGCTACGAGCAGTACTTC
TRBV7-9	TRBD1	NA	TRBJ2-7	CASSLPGDGTGKQYF	TGTGCCAGCAGCTTGCCCGGGGACGGGACAGGAAAGCAGTACTTC